This passage covers 12 T cell receptor beta chains from one sample sequenced in a study of CD8 T cells in ankylosing spondylitis. TCRdb fed the 5' RACE reads into MiXCR, producing one record per CDR3 protein. The sample has 300,000 to 400,000 distinct CDR3 sequences, approximately 15% seen once; the top ten hold 0.85% to 1.4%. The sequencing input was blood, either unsorted or a sorted T cell fraction (not recorded which). These receptors all stem from a male donor with ankylosing spondylitis or in good health (not recorded which).

This clonotype was counted only a few times. This chain links TRBV3-1 with TRBJ1-1; 8 positions match TRBD1. Per the germline V gene, CDR1 is LGHDT and CDR2 is YNNKEL (reference sequence). V lost 4 bases and J lost 10; bases outside the gene matches: 2. The CDR3 covers 11 residues. The CDR3 nucleotides read TGTGCCAGCAGCCCAGGACAGGGAGCTTTCTTT. It specifies CASSPGQGAFF.

The chain is built from TRBV5-1 and TRBJ2-5; no clear D gene. The CDR3 extends over 13 amino acids. The germline V and J ends were trimmed by 0 bases and 7 bases, with 10 bases remaining between them. Looked up from germline, CDR1 is SGHRS and CDR2 is YFSETQ. The CDR3 region has the DNA TGCGCCAGCAGCTTGGGTTTAGAAGGGACCCAGTACTTC. Its translation is CASSLGLEGTQYF.

The chain carries TRBV9 and TRBJ2-1; no clear D gene. V was trimmed by 4 bases and J by 0 bases, leaving 14 bases between them. This CDR3 region has 16 residues. Per germline, CDR1 SGDLS and CDR2 YYNGEE. CDR3 in DNA: TGTGCCAGCAGCCCAGAGGTCGGAAACTCCTACAATGAGCAGTTCTTC. Its protein product is CASSPEVGNSYNEQFF.

In its sample, this clonotype was seen a few times. This chain uses TRBV6-1 with TRBJ2-3; D might be TRBD1 (6 bases). The CDR3 consists of 13 residues. The germline CDR1 and CDR2 sequences are MNHNS and SASEGT. V was cut by 8 bases and J by 4 bases, with 13 bases left in between. In DNA form, the CDR3 reads TGTGCCAGCTTGCCTGGGGGCTCAGATACGCAGTATTTT. It is translated as CASLPGGSDTQYF.

V gene TRBV6-1 combines with J gene TRBJ2-5, with D perhaps matching TRBD1 or TRBD2 (5 bases each). V was cut by 6 bases and J by 2 bases, with 13 bases left in between. Germline loops: CDR1 MNHNS, CDR2 SASEGT. The CDR3 spans 14 residues. The CDR3 sequence is CASRRGDGQETQYF. The DNA for the CDR3 is TGTGCCAGCAGGAGGGGTGATGGACAAGAGACCCAGTACTTC.

The table lists this clonotype with a few counts. The V gene is TRBV5-1, the J gene TRBJ2-4; possible D gene TRBD2, 5 bases. V was cut by 4 bases and J by 9 bases, with 17 bases left in between. Looked up from germline, CDR1 is SGHRS and CDR2 is YFSETQ. The CDR3 totals 14 residues. CDR3 sequence reads: CASSPILETGIQYF. The DNA of the CDR3 is TGCGCCAGCAGCCCGATACTAGAGACGGGCATTCAGTACTTC.

The V gene is TRBV5-1, the J gene TRBJ2-7; D is perhaps TRBD1 (6 bases). The V gene's germline CDR1 is SGHRS and CDR2 YFSETQ. This CDR3 contains 13 residues. The V end lost 4 bases, the J end lost 1 base, and 9 bases lay between the germline ends. CDR3 in amino acids: CASSRTVSYEQYF. Written as DNA, the CDR3 is TGCGCCAGCAGCCGGACAGTTTCCTACGAGCAGTACTTC.

V gene TRBV19 combines with J gene TRBJ1-1; TRBD1 is a possible D gene (5 bases). The CDR3 sequence is 13 residues long. Trimming pared 2 bases from V and 9 bases from J, leaving 13 bases between. Per germline, CDR1 LNHDA and CDR2 SQIVND (reference sequence). The CDR3 region is CASSIQGGPQAFF. Here the CDR3 DNA reads TGTGCCAGTAGTATACAGGGTGGCCCTCAAGCTTTCTTT.

This clonotype was seen a handful of times. The genes are TRBV10-3 and TRBJ1-2, with D possibly TRBD1 on 6 matching bases. Germline CDR1 and CDR2: ENHRY and SYGVKD. The germline V and J ends were trimmed by 0 bases and 8 bases, with 16 bases remaining between them. The CDR3 sequence is 15 residues long. The CDR3 coding sequence is TGTGCCATCAGTGAGTCGAAACAGGGAAGACGGGGCTACACCTTC. As protein: CAISESKQGRRGYTF.

This clonotype has a handful of counts. The V and J genes are TRBV5-1 and TRBJ2-1; D remains ambiguous. Trimming pared 4 bases from V and 9 bases from J, leaving 11 bases between. CDR1 SGHRS and CDR2 YFSETQ come from the germline V gene. CDR3 length: 12 residues. The chain's CDR3 is CASSPPSPEQFF. CDR3 DNA: TGCGCCAGCAGCCCTCCTAGTCCTGAGCAGTTCTTC.

This clonotype was observed many times. The chain links TRBV15 to TRBJ1-5; 8 positions agree with TRBD1. The CDR3 loop spans 14 amino acids. The V gene end was trimmed by 9 bases and the J gene end by 2 bases; junction bases not matched to a gene: 6. CDR1 and CDR2 (germline): LNHNV, YYDKDF (reference sequence). The CDR3 nucleotides read TGTGCCACTTCAGGGGGCGACGGCAATCAGCCCCAGCATTTT. It is translated as CATSGGDGNQPQHF.

This clonotype turned up a few times. This chain joins TRBV5-1 and TRBJ1-2, with D tentatively TRBD1 (5 bases). V gave up 0 bases and J gave up 5 bases, with 14 bases separating them. CDR3 length equals 15 residues. The germline gives CDR1 SGHRS, CDR2 YFSETQ. The CDR3 coding sequence is TGCGCCAGCAGCTTGGCTGAGGGGCAGACTTATGGCTACACCTTC. Encoded protein: CASSLAEGQTYGYTF.